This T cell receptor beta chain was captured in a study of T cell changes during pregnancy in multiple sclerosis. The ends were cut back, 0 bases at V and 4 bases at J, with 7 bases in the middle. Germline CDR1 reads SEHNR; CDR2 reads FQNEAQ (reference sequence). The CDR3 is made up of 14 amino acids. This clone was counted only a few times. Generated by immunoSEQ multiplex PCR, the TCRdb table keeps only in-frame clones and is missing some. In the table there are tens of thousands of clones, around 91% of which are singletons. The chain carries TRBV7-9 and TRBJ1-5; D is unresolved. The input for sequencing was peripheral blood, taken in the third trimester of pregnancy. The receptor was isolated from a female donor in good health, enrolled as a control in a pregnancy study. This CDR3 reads CASSLAELNQPQHF. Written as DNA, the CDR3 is TGTGCCAGCAGCTTAGCCGAGCTGAATCAGCCCCAGCATTTT.